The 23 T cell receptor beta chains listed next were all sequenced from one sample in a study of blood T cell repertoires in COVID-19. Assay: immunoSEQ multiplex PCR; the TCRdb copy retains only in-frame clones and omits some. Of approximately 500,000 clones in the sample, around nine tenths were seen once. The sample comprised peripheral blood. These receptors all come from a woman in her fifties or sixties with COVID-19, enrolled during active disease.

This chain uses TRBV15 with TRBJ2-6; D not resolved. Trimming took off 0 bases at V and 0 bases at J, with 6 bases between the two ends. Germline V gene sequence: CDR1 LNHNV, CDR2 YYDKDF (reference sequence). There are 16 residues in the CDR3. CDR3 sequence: CATSRDVSSGANVLTF. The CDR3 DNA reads TGTGCCACCAGCAGAGACGTTAGCTCTGGGGCCAACGTCCTGACTTTC.

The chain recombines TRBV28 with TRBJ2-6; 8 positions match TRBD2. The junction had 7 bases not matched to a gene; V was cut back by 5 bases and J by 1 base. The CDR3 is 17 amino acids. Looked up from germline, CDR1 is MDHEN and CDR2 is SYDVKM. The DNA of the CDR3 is TGTGCCAGCAGTCCCCGGGAGGGGCAATCTGGGGCCAACGTCCTGACTTTC. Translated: CASSPREGQSGANVLTF.

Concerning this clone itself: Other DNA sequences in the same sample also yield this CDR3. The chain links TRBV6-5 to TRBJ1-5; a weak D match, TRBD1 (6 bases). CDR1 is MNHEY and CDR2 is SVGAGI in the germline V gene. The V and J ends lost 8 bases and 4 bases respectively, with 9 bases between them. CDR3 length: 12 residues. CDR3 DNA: TGTGCCAGCTCGACAGGTAATCAGCCCCAGCATTTT. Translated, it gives CASSTGNQPQHF.

The CDR3 loop is CASKGRGFNSPLHF. CDR3 bases: TGTGCCAGCAAGGGCAGGGGATTTAATTCACCCCTCCACTTT. The chain uses TRBV28 and TRBJ1-6; D may be TRBD1 (6 bases). Per the germline V gene, CDR1 is MDHEN and CDR2 is SYDVKM. The CDR3 loop spans 14 amino acids. Trimming took 7 bases from V and 6 from J, leaving 13 bases between them.

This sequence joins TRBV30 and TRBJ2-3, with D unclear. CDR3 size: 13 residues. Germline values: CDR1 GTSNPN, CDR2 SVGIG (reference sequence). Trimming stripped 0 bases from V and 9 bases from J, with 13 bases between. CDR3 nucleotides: TGTGCCTGGAGTGTTAGGAGCGTCGAAACGCAGTATTTT. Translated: CAWSVRSVETQYF.

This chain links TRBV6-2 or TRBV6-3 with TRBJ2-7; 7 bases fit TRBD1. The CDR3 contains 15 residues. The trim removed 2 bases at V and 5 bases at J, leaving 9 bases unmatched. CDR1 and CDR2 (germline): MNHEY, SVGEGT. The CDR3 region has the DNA TGTGCCAGCAGTTACGGAAAGGGGGCAAGGAACGAGCAGTACTTC. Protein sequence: CASSYGKGARNEQYF.

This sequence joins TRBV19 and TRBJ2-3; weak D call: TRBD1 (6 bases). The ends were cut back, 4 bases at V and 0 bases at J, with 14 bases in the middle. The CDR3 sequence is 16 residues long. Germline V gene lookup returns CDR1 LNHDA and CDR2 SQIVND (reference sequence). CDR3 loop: CASSKPWTVSTDTQYF. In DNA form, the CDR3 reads TGTGCCAGTAGTAAGCCCTGGACAGTTAGCACAGATACGCAGTATTTT.

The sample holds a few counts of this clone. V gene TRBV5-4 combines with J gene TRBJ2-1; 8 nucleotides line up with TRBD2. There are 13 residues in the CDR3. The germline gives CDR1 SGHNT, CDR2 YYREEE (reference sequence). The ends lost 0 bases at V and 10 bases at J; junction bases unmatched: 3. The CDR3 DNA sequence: TGTGCCAGCAGCTTGGTGAGCGGGGGCGAGCAGTTCTTC. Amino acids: CASSLVSGGEQFF.

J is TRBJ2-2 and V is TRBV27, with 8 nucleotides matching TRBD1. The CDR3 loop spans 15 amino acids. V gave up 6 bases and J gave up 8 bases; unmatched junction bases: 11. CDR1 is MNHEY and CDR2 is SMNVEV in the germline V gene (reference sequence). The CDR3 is CASSPWTGYSGELFF. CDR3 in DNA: TGTGCCAGCAGCCCTTGGACAGGGTATTCTGGGGAGCTGTTTTTT.

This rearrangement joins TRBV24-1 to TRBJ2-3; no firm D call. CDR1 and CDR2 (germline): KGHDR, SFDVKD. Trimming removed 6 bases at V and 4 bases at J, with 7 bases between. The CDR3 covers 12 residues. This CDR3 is CATSSTADTQYF. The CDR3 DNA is TGTGCCACCAGTTCTACAGCAGATACGCAGTATTTT.

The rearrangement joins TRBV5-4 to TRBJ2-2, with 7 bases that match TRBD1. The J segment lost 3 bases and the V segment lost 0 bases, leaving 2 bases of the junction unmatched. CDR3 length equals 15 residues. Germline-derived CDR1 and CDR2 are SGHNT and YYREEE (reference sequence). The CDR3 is CASSLGTGYTGELFF. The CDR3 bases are TGTGCCAGCAGCTTGGGGACAGGTTACACCGGGGAGCTGTTTTTT.

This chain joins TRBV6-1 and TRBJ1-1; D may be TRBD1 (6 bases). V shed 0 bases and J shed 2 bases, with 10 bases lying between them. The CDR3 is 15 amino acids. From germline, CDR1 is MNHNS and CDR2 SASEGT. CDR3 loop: CASSEAWGGNTEAFF. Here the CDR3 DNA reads TGTGCCAGCAGTGAAGCGTGGGGGGGCAACACTGAAGCTTTCTTT.

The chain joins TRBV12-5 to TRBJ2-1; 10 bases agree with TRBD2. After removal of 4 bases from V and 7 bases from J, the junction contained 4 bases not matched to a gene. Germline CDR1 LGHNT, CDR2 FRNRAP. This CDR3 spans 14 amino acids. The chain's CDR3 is CASGSSGGQNEQFF. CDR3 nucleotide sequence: TGTGCTAGTGGTTCTAGCGGGGGCCAGAATGAGCAGTTCTTC.

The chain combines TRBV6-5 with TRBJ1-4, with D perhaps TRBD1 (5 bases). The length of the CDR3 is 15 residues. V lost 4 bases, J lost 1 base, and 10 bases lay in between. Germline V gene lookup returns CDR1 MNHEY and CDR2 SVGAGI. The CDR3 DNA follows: TGTGCCAGCAGTTCCTCTCAGGGAACTAATGAAAAACTGTTTTTT. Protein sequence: CASSSSQGTNEKLFF.

CDR3 DNA sequence: TGTGCCAGCAGCTTGGCGGGTTTCACAGATACGCAGTATTTT. It codes for CASSLAGFTDTQYF. The gene calls are TRBV5-4 and TRBJ2-3; no clear D. Trimming removed 0 bases at V and 2 bases at J, with 7 bases between. The CDR3 loop spans 14 amino acids. Germline-derived CDR1 and CDR2 are SGHNT and YYREEE (reference sequence). Drawing the rest from reference TRBV5-4 and TRBJ2-3, the complete variable domain is ETGVTQSPTHLIKTRGQQVTLRCSSQSGHNTVSWYQQALGQGPQFIFQYYREEENGRGNFPPRFSGLQFPNYSSELNVNALELDDSALYLCASSLAGFTDTQYFGPGTRLTVL.

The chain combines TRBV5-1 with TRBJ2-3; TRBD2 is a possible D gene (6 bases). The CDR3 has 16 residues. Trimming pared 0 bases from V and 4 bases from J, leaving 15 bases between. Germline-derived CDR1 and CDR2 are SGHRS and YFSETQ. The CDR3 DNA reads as TGCGCCAGCAGCTTGGGGGACTCATCCTTCGCAGATACGCAGTATTTT. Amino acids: CASSLGDSSFADTQYF.

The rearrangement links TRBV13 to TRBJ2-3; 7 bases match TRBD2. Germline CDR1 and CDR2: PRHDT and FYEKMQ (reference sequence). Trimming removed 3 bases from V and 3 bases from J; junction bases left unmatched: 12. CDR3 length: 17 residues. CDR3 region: CASSFRLAGGVTDTQYF. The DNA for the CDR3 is TGTGCCAGCAGCTTTCGACTAGCCGGGGGAGTGACAGATACGCAGTATTTT.

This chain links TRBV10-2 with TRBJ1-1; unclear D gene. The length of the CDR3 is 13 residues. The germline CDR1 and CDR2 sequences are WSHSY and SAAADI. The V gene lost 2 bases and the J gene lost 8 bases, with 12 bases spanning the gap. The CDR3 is CASSERYSFEAFF. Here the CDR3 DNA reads TGCGCCAGCAGTGAGAGGTACAGTTTCGAAGCTTTCTTT.

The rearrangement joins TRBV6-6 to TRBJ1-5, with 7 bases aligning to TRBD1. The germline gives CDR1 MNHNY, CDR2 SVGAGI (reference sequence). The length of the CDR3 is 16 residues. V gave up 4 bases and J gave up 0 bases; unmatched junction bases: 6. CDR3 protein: CASSSGDRASNQPQHF. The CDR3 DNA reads TGTGCCAGCAGTTCTGGAGACAGGGCTAGCAATCAGCCCCAGCATTTT.

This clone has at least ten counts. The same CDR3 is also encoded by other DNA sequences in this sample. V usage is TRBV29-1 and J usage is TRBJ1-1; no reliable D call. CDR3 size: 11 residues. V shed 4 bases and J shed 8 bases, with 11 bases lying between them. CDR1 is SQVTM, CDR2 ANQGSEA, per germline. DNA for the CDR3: TGCAGCGTTGTGCCACGCGCCGAAGCTTTCTTT. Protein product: CSVVPRAEAFF.

The CDR3 DNA is TGTGCCAGCAGCCAAGACGTGCTAGCGGGGGGGTACAATGAGCAGTTCTTC. Translation: CASSQDVLAGGYNEQFF. J is TRBJ2-1 and V is TRBV4-2; 12 positions match TRBD2. Germline V gene data show CDR1 as LGHNA and CDR2 as YNFKEQ. The CDR3 contains 17 residues. After removal of 0 bases from V and 4 bases from J, the junction contained 4 bases not matched to a gene.

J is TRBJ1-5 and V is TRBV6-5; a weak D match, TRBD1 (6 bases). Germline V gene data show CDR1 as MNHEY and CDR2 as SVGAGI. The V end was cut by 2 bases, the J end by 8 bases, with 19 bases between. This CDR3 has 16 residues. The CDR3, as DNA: TGTGCCAGCAGTTACGCCTCAGGCGGGGGGCTTGAGCCCCAGCATTTT. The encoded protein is CASSYASGGGLEPQHF.

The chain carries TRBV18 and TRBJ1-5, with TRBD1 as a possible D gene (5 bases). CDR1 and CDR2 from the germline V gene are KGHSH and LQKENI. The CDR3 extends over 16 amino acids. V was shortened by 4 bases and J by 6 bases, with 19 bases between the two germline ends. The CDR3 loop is CASSLVPTQGGQPQHF. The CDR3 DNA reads TGTGCCAGCTCACTCGTCCCCACCCAGGGAGGTCAGCCCCAGCATTTT.